The TCR beta chain under discussion was sequenced for a study of radiation and T cells in renal cell carcinoma. Regarding time point: blood 2 weeks post-SBRT. Treatment defined: 15 Gy SBRT to primary tumor, nephrectomy 4 weeks later. This CDR3 is built from 17 residues. Germline CDR1 and CDR2: MNHEY and SMNVEV (reference sequence). The ends were cut back, 8 bases at V and 1 base at J, with 21 bases in the middle. The data were produced by immunoSEQ multiplex PCR, yet TCRdb's version contains in-frame clones alone and is incomplete. The profile shows tens of thousands of clones, just over 85% of them singletons.

This chain connects TRBV27 to TRBJ1-5; D is unclear. This clonotype originated in a woman in her fifties or sixties with renal cell carcinoma. Source: blood, taken from a patient whose treatment included radiotherapy and nephrectomy. CDR3 protein: CASGTIWRKGSNQPQHF. Written as DNA, the CDR3 is TGTGCCAGCGGCACCATATGGAGGAAAGGGAGCAATCAGCCCCAGCATTTT.